The 14 T cell receptor beta chains below all came from one sample that was sequenced in a study of T-cell reconstitution after alpha-beta-depleted transplantation in children. During its preparation, the TCRbeta library received unique molecular identifiers. One entry per CDR3 protein results from TCRdb running MiXCR on the PCR reads. This sample carries 75,000 to 80,000 distinct CDR3 sequences, about a sixth of them seen once, and the ten largest clones take 45% to 55%. Here the sequenced sample was PBMCs, mostly from graft donor cells, taken 360 days after TCRalphabeta/CD19-depleted stem cell transplant. The origin of the receptors is a male patient aged 2-15 years who had a stem cell transplant for acute lymphoblastic leukemia, so the T cells may come from the graft donor.

The chain employs TRBV9 and TRBJ2-2, with 9 bases that match TRBD2. The CDR3 length is 15 residues. With V trimmed by 1 base and J by 4 bases, 2 bases remained unmatched. In germline, CDR1 is SGDLS, CDR2 YYNGEE. Here the CDR3 reads CASSVKLAGTGELFF. The DNA for the CDR3 is TGTGCCAGCAGCGTAAAACTAGCGGGCACCGGGGAGCTGTTTTTT.

This clonotype was detected only a few times. The chain recombines TRBV6-1 with TRBJ2-2; TRBD1 aligns across 9 bases. The CDR3 sequence is 15 residues long. Germline V gives CDR1 MNHNS, CDR2 SASEGT. V trimming: 3 bases; J trimming: 5 bases; junction bases outside the gene matches: 4. The DNA for the CDR3 is TGTGCCAGCAGTGATGGGACAGGGCCTACCGGGGAGCTGTTTTTT. The encoded protein is CASSDGTGPTGELFF.

The chain employs TRBV5-1 and TRBJ2-4; D is possibly TRBD2 (7 bases). This CDR3 has 19 amino acids. In germline, CDR1 is SGHRS, CDR2 YFSETQ. V lost 4 bases and J 1 base, leaving 24 bases between the germline ends. DNA of the CDR3: TGCGCCAGCAGCCACCGGGGGGCGTTCGGAAGTGGTGCCAAAAACATTCAGTACTTC. It encodes CASSHRGAFGSGAKNIQYF. Filled out from reference TRBV5-1 and TRBJ2-4, the complete variable domain reads KAGVTQTPRYLIKTRGQQVTLSCSPISGHRSVSWYQQTPGQGLQFLFEYFSETQRNKGNFPGRFSGRQFSNSRSEMNVSTLELGDSALYLCASSHRGAFGSGAKNIQYFGAGTRLSVL.

CDR3 DNA: TGTGCCAGCGGCAGGGGATTCAGGGAGCTGTTTTTT. This gives the protein CASGRGFRELFF. The genes are TRBV6-5 and TRBJ2-2; a possible D gene is TRBD1 (6 bases). The CDR3 has 12 residues. Germline CDR1 is MNHEY and CDR2 is SVGAGI. Trimming cost V 8 bases and J 9 bases, with 13 bases left between them.

This clonotype was seen only a few times. CDR3 loop: CASSFAGLLTRSGELFF. The CDR3 DNA sequence: TGTGCCAGCAGCTTCGCCGGGCTACTGACAAGGTCCGGGGAGCTGTTTTTT. This chain uses TRBV7-9 with TRBJ2-2; D remains ambiguous. Trimming left V 3 bases short and J 6 bases short, with 20 bases between. The CDR3 contains 17 residues. Germline V gene sequence: CDR1 SEHNR, CDR2 FQNEAQ (reference sequence).

This clonotype was seen more than once but under ten times. The DNA is left out, because the CDR3 cannot be placed on it with certainty; the CDR3 is given as TCRdb lists it. V gene TRBV5-5 combines with J gene TRBJ2-5; the D call TRBD1 from the table was never checked on the DNA. The CDR3 spans 15 amino acids, including both terminal residues. CDR1 and CDR2 (germline): SGHKS, YYEKEE (reference sequence). CDR3 region: CASSFGPGSQETQYF.

This rearrangement joins TRBV24-1 to TRBJ2-5; TRBD1 agrees at 7 bases. The V segment lost 3 bases and the J segment 2 bases; nucleotides outside the gene matches: 11. The length of the CDR3 is 17 residues. Germline CDR1 and CDR2: KGHDR and SFDVKD. DNA for the CDR3: TGTGCCACCAGTGATCCCCCCCACAGGGGTCAGCAAGAGACCCAGTACTTC. Encoded protein: CATSDPPHRGQQETQYF.

The gene calls are TRBV6-5 and TRBJ2-5; D may be TRBD1 or TRBD2 (5 bases each). The ends were cut back, 0 bases at V and 10 bases at J, with 9 bases in the middle. The CDR3 extends over 12 amino acids. In germline, CDR1 is MNHEY, CDR2 SVGAGI. The CDR3 reads CASSYSWGNQYF. In nucleotides, the CDR3 is TGTGCCAGCAGTTACTCGTGGGGGAACCAGTACTTC.

This chain joins TRBV6-5 and TRBJ1-2, with D perhaps matching TRBD1 (5 bases). The CDR3 loop spans 13 amino acids. The ends were cut back, 6 bases at V and 4 bases at J, with 12 bases in the middle. CDR1 MNHEY and CDR2 SVGAGI come from the germline V gene. Here the CDR3 DNA reads TGTGCCAGCAGGTACACAGGAACCTATGGCTACACCTTC. It translates to CASRYTGTYGYTF.

This clonotype was seen many times. The chain employs TRBV7-2 and TRBJ2-7; 8 bases map to TRBD2. CDR1 and CDR2 from the germline V gene are SGHTA and FQGNSA. J gave up 3 bases and V 0 bases, and 4 bases lay outside the gene matches. The CDR3 loop spans 15 amino acids. The DNA of the CDR3 is TGTGCCAGCAGCTTAGCAGCGGGAGAGGTCTACGAGCAGTACTTC. Translating it yields CASSLAAGEVYEQYF. Filled out from reference TRBV7-2 and TRBJ2-7, the complete variable domain reads GAGVSQSPSNKVTEKGKDVELRCDPISGHTALYWYRQSLGQGLEFLIYFQGNSAPDKSGLPSDRFSAERTGGSVSTLTIQRTQQEDSAVYLCASSLAAGEVYEQYFGPGTRLTVT.

V and J are TRBV3-1 and TRBJ2-2; D might be TRBD1 (6 bases). V was shortened by 1 base and J by 6 bases, with 9 bases between the two germline ends. The CDR3 extends over 14 amino acids. Germline values: CDR1 LGHDT, CDR2 YNNKEL (reference sequence). The CDR3 spells CASSQGTVAGELFF. The CDR3 nucleotides read TGTGCCAGCAGCCAAGGGACAGTGGCCGGGGAGCTGTTTTTT.

This clonotype was observed a handful of times. The CDR3, as DNA: TGTGCCAGCAGTGAATGGGGCAGAAACACTGAAGCTTTCTTT. Residues: CASSEWGRNTEAFF. This chain joins TRBV2 and TRBJ1-1; D is perhaps TRBD1 (5 bases). The V gene lost 2 bases and the J gene lost 2 bases, with 9 bases spanning the gap. CDR1 SNHLY and CDR2 FYNNEI come from the germline V gene. The length of the CDR3 is 14 residues.

This clonotype has a handful of counts. J is TRBJ2-5 and V is TRBV15; D gene uncertain. Germline values: CDR1 LNHNV, CDR2 YYDKDF (reference sequence). The CDR3 has 15 amino acids. V was cut by 0 bases and J by 0 bases, with 8 bases left in between. The CDR3 DNA reads TGTGCCACCAGCAGAGATCCTACTAACCAAGAGACCCAGTACTTC. Translation gives CATSRDPTNQETQYF.

Only a few counts were recorded for this clonotype. The CDR3: CSAYAGGRPQETQYF. CDR3 nucleotide sequence: TGCAGTGCTTATGCCGGCGGGAGGCCCCAAGAGACCCAGTACTTC. The V call is TRBV20-1, the J call TRBJ2-5; 8 nucleotides agree with TRBD2. Germline V gene data show CDR1 as DFQATT and CDR2 as SNEGSKA (reference sequence). J gave up 1 base and V 5 bases, and 9 bases lay outside the gene matches. This CDR3 spans 15 amino acids.